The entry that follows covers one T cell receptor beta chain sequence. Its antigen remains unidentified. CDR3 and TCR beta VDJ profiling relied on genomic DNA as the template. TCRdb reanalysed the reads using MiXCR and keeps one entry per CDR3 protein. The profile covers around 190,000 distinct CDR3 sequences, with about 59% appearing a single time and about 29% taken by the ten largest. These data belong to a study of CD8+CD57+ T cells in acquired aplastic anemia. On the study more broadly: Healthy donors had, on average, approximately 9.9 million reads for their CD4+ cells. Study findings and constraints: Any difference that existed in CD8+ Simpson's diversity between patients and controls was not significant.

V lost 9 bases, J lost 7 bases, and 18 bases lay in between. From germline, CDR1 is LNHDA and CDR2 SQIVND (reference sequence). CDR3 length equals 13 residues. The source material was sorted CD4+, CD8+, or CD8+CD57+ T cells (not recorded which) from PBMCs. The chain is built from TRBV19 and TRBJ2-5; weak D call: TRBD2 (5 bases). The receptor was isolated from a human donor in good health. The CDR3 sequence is CASPGEGGPTQYF. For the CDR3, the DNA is TGTGCCAGCCCGGGTGAGGGTGGGCCGACCCAGTACTTC.